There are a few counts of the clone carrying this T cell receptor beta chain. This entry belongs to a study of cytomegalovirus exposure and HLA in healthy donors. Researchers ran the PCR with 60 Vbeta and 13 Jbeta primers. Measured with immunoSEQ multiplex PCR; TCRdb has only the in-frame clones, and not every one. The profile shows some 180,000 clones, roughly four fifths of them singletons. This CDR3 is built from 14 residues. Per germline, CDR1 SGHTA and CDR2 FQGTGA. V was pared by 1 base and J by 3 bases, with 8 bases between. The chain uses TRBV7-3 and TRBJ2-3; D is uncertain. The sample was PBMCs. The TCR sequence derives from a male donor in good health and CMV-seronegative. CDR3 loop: CASSLIGTTDTQYF. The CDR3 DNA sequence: TGTGCCAGCAGCTTAATTGGTACTACAGATACGCAGTATTTT.